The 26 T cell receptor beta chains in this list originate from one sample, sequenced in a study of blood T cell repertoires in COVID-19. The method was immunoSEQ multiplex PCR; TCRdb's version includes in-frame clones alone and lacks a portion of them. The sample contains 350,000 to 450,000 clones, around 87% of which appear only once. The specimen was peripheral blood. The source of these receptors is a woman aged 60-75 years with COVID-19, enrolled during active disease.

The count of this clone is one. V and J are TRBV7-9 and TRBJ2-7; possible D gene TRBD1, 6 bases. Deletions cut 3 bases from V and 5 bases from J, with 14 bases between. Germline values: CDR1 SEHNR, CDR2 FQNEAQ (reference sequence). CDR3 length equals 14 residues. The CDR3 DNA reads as TGTGCCAGCAGCTTCCCTCAGGGGCCCAACGAGCAGTACTTC. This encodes CASSFPQGPNEQYF.

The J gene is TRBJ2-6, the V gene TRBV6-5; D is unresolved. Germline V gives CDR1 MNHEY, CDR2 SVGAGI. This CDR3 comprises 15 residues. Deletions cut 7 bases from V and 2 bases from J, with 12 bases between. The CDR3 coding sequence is TGTGCCAGCACCACCAATAGAGCTGGGGCCAACGTCCTGACTTTC. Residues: CASTTNRAGANVLTF.

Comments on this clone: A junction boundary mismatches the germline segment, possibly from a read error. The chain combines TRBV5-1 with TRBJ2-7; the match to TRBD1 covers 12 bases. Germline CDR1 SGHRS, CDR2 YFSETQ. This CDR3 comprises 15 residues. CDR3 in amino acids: CASSLGTGGSNEQYF. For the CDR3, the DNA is TGCGCCAGCAGCCTCGGGACAGGGGGCTCCAACGAGCAGTACTTC.

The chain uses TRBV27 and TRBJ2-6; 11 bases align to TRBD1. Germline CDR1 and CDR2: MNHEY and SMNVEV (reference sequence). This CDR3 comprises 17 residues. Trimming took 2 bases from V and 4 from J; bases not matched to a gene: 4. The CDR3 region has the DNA TGTGCCAGCAGTTTAGGACAGGGGGCGACAGGGGCCAACGTCCTGACTTTC. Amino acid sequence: CASSLGQGATGANVLTF.

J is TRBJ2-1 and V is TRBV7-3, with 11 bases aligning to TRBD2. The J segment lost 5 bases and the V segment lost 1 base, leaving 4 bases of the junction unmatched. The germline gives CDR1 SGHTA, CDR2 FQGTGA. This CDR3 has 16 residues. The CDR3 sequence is CASSLKASGGNNEQFF. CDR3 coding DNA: TGTGCCAGCAGCTTAAAGGCTAGCGGGGGGAACAATGAGCAGTTCTTC. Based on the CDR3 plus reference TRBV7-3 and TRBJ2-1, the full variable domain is GAGVSQTPSNKVTEKGKYVELRCDPISGHTALYWYRQSLGQGPEFLIYFQGTGAADDSGLPNDRFFAVRPEGSVSTLKIQRTERGDSAVYLCASSLKASGGNNEQFFGPGTRLTVL.

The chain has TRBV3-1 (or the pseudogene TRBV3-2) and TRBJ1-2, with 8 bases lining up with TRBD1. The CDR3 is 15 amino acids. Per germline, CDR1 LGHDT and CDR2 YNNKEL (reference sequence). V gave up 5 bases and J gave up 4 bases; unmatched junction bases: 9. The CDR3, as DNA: TGTGCCAGCAGCGTCCAGGGGGCACTTAGCTATGGCTACACCTTC. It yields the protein CASSVQGALSYGYTF.

CDR3 protein: CASSVAGGGVRNEQFF. The CDR3 DNA follows: TGTGCCAGCAGCGTAGCGGGGGGGGGCGTGAGAAATGAGCAGTTCTTC. The rearrangement joins TRBV13 to TRBJ2-1; 11 bases fit TRBD2. The germline gives CDR1 PRHDT, CDR2 FYEKMQ (reference sequence). The ends lost 5 bases at V and 7 bases at J; junction bases unmatched: 10. The CDR3 consists of 16 residues.

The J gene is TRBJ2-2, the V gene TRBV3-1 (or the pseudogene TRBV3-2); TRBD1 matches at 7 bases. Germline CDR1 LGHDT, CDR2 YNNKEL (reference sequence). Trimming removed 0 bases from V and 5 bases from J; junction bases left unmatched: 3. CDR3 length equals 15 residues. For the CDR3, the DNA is TGTGCCAGCAGCCAAGATCAGGGACAGACCGGGGAGCTGTTTTTT. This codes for CASSQDQGQTGELFF.

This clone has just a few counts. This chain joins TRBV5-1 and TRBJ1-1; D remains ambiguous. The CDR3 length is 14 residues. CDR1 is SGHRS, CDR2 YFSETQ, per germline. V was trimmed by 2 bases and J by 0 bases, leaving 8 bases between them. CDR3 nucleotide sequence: TGCGCCAGCAGCTTCCAGAACATGAACACTGAAGCTTTCTTT. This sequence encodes CASSFQNMNTEAFF. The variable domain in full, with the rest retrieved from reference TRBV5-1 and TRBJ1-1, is KAGVTQTPRYLIKTRGQQVTLSCSPISGHRSVSWYQQTPGQGLQFLFEYFSETQRNKGNFPGRFSGRQFSNSRSEMNVSTLELGDSALYLCASSFQNMNTEAFFGQGTRLTVV.

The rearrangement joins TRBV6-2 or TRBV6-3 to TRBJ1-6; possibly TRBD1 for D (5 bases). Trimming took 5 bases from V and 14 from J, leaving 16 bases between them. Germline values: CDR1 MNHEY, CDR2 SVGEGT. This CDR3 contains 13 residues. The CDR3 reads CASSPPGRWSLHF. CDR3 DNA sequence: TGTGCCAGCAGTCCCCCAGGGCGGTGGTCCCTCCACTTT.

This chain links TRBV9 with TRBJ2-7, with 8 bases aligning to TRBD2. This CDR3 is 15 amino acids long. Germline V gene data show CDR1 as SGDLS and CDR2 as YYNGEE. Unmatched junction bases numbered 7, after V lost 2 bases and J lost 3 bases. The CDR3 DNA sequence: TGTGCCAGCAGCGTCGGGACTAGAAGCTTCTACGAGCAGTACTTC. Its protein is CASSVGTRSFYEQYF.

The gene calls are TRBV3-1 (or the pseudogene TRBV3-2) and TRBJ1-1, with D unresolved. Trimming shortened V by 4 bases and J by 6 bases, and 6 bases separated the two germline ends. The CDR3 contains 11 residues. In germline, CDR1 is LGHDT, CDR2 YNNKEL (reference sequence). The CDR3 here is CASSRGAEAFF. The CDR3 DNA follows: TGTGCCAGCAGCCGCGGGGCTGAAGCTTTCTTT.

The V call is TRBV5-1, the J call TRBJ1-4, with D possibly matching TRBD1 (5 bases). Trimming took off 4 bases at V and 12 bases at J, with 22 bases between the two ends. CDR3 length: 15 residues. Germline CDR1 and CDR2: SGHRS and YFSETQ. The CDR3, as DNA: TGCGCCAGCAGCCCCGGCGGGGACTCCCAGCACCAACTGTTTTTT. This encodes CASSPGGDSQHQLFF.

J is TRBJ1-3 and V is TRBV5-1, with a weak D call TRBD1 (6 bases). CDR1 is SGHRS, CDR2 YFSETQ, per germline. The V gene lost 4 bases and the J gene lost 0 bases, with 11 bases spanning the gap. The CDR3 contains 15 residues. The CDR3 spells CASSTQGSSGNTIYF. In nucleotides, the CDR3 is TGCGCCAGCAGCACGCAGGGGAGCTCTGGAAACACCATATATTTT.

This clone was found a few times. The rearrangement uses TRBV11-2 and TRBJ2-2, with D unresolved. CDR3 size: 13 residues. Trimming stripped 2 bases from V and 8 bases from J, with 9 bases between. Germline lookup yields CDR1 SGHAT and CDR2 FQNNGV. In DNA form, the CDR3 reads TGTGCCAGCAGCTTATTTCACGGGGGGGAGCTGTTTTTT. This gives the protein CASSLFHGGELFF.

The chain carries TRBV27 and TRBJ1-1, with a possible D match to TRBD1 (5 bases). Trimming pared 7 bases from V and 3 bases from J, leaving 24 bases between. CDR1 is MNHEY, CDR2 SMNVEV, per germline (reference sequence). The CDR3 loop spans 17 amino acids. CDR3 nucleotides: TGTGCCAGCAAGTCGAGTAATGTGGGACTGGGGTACACTGAAGCTTTCTTT. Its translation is CASKSSNVGLGYTEAFF.

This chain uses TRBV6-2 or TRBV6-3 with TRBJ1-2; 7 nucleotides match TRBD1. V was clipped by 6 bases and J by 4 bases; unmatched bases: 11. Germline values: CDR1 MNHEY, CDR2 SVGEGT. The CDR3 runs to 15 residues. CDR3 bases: TGTGCCAGCAGCCTGATTGAACAGGGGATCTATGGCTACACCTTC. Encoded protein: CASSLIEQGIYGYTF.

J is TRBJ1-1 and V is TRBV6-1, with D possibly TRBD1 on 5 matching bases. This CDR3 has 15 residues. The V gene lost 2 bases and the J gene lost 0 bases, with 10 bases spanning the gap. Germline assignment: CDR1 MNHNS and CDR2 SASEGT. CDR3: CASSETQGMNTEAFF. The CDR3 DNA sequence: TGTGCCAGCAGTGAAACCCAGGGCATGAACACTGAAGCTTTCTTT.

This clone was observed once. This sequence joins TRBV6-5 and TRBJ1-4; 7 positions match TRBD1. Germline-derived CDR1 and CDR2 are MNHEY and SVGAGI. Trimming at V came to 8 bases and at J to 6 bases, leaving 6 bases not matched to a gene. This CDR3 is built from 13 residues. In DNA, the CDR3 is TGTGCCAGCCATGACAGGGCCTATGAAAAACTGTTTTTT. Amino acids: CASHDRAYEKLFF.

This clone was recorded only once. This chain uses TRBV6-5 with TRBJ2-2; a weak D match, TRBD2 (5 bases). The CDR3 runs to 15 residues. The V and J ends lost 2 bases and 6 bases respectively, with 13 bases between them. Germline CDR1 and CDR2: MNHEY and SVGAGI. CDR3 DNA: TGTGCCAGCAGTTACCGGCCCCAGAGGGCCGGGGAGCTGTTTTTT. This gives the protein CASSYRPQRAGELFF.

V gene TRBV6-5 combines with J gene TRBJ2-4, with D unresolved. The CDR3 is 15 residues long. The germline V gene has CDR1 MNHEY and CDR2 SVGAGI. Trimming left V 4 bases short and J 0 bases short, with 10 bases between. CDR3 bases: TGTGCCAGCAGTTCCTTCTCTTTAGCCAAAAACATTCAGTACTTC. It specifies CASSSFSLAKNIQYF.

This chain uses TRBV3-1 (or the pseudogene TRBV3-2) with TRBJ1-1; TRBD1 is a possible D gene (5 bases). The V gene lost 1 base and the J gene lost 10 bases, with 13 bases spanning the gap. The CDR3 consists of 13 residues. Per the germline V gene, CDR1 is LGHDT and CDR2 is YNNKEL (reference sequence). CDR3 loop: CASSQGFTGVAFF. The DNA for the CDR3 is TGTGCCAGCAGCCAAGGATTCACAGGAGTAGCTTTCTTT.

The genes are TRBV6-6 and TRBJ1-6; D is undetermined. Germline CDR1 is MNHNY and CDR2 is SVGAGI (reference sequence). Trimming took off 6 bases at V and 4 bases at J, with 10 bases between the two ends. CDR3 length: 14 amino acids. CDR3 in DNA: TGTGCCAGCAGACCCGACATTTATAATTCACCCCTCCACTTT. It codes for CASRPDIYNSPLHF.

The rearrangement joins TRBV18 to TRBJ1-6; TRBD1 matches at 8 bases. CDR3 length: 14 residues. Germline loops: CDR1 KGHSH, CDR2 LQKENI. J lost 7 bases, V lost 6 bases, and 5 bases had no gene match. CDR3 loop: CASSSGQVNSPLHF. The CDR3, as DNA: TGTGCCAGCTCTTCGGGACAGGTCAATTCACCCCTCCACTTT.

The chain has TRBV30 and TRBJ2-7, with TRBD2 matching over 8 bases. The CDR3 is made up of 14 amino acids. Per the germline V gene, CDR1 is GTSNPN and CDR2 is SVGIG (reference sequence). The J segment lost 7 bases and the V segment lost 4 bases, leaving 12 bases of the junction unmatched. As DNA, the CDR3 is TGTGCCTGGAACAGCGGGGGACCCTCGCGAGAGCAGTACTTC. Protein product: CAWNSGGPSREQYF.

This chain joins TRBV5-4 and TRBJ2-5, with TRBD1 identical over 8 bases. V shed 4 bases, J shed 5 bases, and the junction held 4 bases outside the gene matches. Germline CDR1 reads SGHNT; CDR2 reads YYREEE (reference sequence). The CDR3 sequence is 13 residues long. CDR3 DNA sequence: TGTGCCAGCAGCCAACAGGGGGAGGAGACCCAGTACTTC. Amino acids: CASSQQGEETQYF.